The clone carrying this T cell receptor beta chain showed up just a few times. These data are taken from a study of patients and donors after allogeneic stem cell transplantation. Each CDR3 protein is one row after TCRdb ran MiXCR on the RT-PCR reads. The sample includes some 880,000 distinct CDR3 sequences, more than 15% of them seen just once. Deletions cut 4 bases from V and 2 bases from J, with 12 bases between. Per the germline V gene, CDR1 is SQVTM and CDR2 is ANQGSEA. This CDR3 has 13 residues. This clonotype was sampled from a human donor who was either an allogeneic HSCT recipient or a stem cell or donor lymphocyte infusion donor (not recorded which). It is not recorded whose cells these are; they may come from a transplant donor. This chain joins TRBV29-1 and TRBJ2-7, with D unresolved. The sample taken for sequencing was blood, either unsorted or a sorted T cell fraction (not recorded which). The CDR3 loop is CSVALGPAYEQYF. Written as DNA, the CDR3 is TGCAGCGTTGCCCTTGGGCCTGCCTACGAGCAGTACTTC.